This passage covers 5 T cell receptor beta chains from one sample sequenced in a study of technical replicates of blood from a handful of donors. The protocol was immunoSEQ multiplex PCR, while the TCRdb copy is restricted to in-frame clones and leaves out a portion. The table shows some 70,000 clones, with under 98% occurring only once. Material: T cells isolated from PBMCs. The receptors originated from a human donor in good health.

This sequence joins TRBV7-2 and TRBJ1-2; D is unclear. The CDR3 has 14 amino acids. The germline V gene has CDR1 SGHTA and CDR2 FQGNSA. The V gene lost 5 bases and the J gene lost 2 bases, with 12 bases spanning the gap. CDR3 coding DNA: TGTGCCAGCAGCCCTAGGGAGACGAACTATGGCTACACCTTC. Protein sequence: CASSPRETNYGYTF.

V gene TRBV14 combines with J gene TRBJ1-1, with TRBD1 identical over 8 bases. CDR1 and CDR2 (germline): SGHDN, FVKESK. The ends lost 0 bases at V and 0 bases at J; junction bases unmatched: 9. The CDR3 spans 18 residues. The CDR3 is CASSQERTGYLMNTEAFF. CDR3 nucleotides: TGTGCCAGCAGCCAAGAAAGGACAGGGTATCTGATGAACACTGAAGCTTTCTTT.

The V and J genes are TRBV4-1 and TRBJ1-2; D unresolved. The germline V and J ends were trimmed by 1 base and 8 bases, with 11 bases remaining between them. Germline V gene lookup returns CDR1 MGHRA and CDR2 YSYEKL. There are 13 residues in the CDR3. The DNA of the CDR3 is TGCGCCAGCAGCCAAGTTAGGTTGGAGGGCTACACCTTC. Amino acid sequence: CASSQVRLEGYTF.

The gene calls are TRBV6-1 and TRBJ2-2, with D perhaps TRBD2 (6 bases). Trimming left V 6 bases short and J 4 bases short, with 15 bases between. The germline V gene has CDR1 MNHNS and CDR2 SASEGT. This CDR3 is built from 15 residues. In nucleotides, the CDR3 is TGTGCCAGCAGGGGGGTGGCGGGATTCACCGGGGAGCTGTTTTTT. Translated: CASRGVAGFTGELFF.

The chain employs TRBV7-2 and TRBJ2-1; 10 bases fit TRBD2. CDR3 size: 15 residues. Germline CDR1 SGHTA, CDR2 FQGNSA. Trimming cost V 3 bases and J 4 bases; bases outside gene matches: 3. The CDR3 DNA sequence: TGTGCCAGCAGCTTGGGGACTAGCGCTTACAATGAGCAGTTCTTC. It is translated as CASSLGTSAYNEQFF. Full variable domain (remainder filled in from reference TRBV7-2 and TRBJ2-1): GAGVSQSPSNKVTEKGKDVELRCDPISGHTALYWYRQSLGQGLEFLIYFQGNSAPDKSGLPSDRFSAERTGGSVSTLTIQRTQQEDSAVYLCASSLGTSAYNEQFFGPGTRLTVL.